A selection of T cell receptor beta chains follows, all from one sample in a study of CD8+CD57+ T cells in acquired aplastic anemia. TCRdb reprocessed the reads with MiXCR, giving one entry per CDR3 protein. The sample lists about 180,000 distinct CDR3 sequences; around 63% were seen once. The sequenced sample was sorted CD4+, CD8+, or CD8+CD57+ T cells (not recorded which) from PBMCs. The source of these receptors is a human donor with aplastic anemia. CDR3s leave out the opening cysteine and the closing phenylalanine or tryptophan. A D gene is named only where the DNA matches it firmly.

V: TRBV20-1
J: TRBJ2-1
D: -
CDR3: SARQGYNEQF

V: TRBV19
J: TRBJ2-3
D: TRBD2
CDR3: ASSTVAGGYVSTDTQY

V: TRBV7-8
J: TRBJ1-2
D: -
CDR3: ASSLGEREGYT

V: TRBV20-1
J: TRBJ2-7
D: -
CDR3: SARPPTIFGQY

V: TRBV7-2
J: TRBJ2-7
D: TRBD2
CDR3: ASSPGLADYEQY

V: TRBV7-2
J: TRBJ2-7
D: -
CDR3: ASSLRPSHKPSYEQY

V: TRBV29-1
J: TRBJ1-1
D: TRBD1
CDR3: SAGQMNTEAF

V: TRBV7-2
J: TRBJ2-1
D: -
CDR3: ASSLAQTRNEQF

V: TRBV5-4
J: TRBJ1-1
D: -
CDR3: ASSLGQGEMNTEAF

V: TRBV25-1
J: TRBJ1-3
D: -
CDR3: ASSELATGFSGNTIY

V: TRBV7-9
J: TRBJ2-5
D: -
CDR3: ASSRTQQETQY

V: TRBV7-8
J: TRBJ1-1
D: -
CDR3: ASSSRVGTEAF

V: TRBV7-7
J: TRBJ1-1
D: -
CDR3: ASSLTLNTEAF

V: TRBV2
J: TRBJ2-7
D: TRBD1
CDR3: ASSSQGFRLGEQY

V: TRBV29-1
J: TRBJ2-3
D: -
CDR3: SVPPHRVGTDTQY

V: TRBV5-5
J: TRBJ2-1
D: -
CDR3: ASSEVGIYNEQF

V: TRBV19
J: TRBJ2-1
D: TRBD2
CDR3: ASRITSGGDNEQF

V: TRBV7-2
J: TRBJ2-7
D: -
CDR3: ASSLRIADRLSYEQY

V: TRBV29-1
J: TRBJ2-3
D: -
CDR3: SALITRDTQY

V: TRBV20-1
J: TRBJ2-7
D: TRBD2
CDR3: SARGTSVYEQY

V: TRBV2
J: TRBJ2-2
D: TRBD2
CDR3: ASSRRGRGGTGELF

V: TRBV7-9
J: TRBJ2-5
D: TRBD2
CDR3: ASSGLAGLETQY

V: TRBV2
J: TRBJ1-1
D: -
CDR3: AAGGPNTEAF

V: TRBV7-8
J: TRBJ1-1
D: -
CDR3: AGSSLRQGPNTEAF

V: TRBV10-2
J: TRBJ2-1
D: TRBD2
CDR3: ASSNRDYTYNEQF

V: TRBV10-2
J: TRBJ1-2
D: TRBD1
CDR3: ASSETGGRGYT

V: TRBV20-1
J: TRBJ2-3
D: -
CDR3: SAGTYTDTQY

V: TRBV7-7
J: TRBJ2-1
D: -
CDR3: ASSLAPGDYNEQF

V: TRBV6-4
J: TRBJ1-2
D: -
CDR3: ASSEDGNYGYT

V: TRBV7-3
J: TRBJ1-6
D: -
CDR3: ASSPLRDGNSPLH

V: TRBV2
J: TRBJ2-2
D: TRBD2
CDR3: ASSTSGNTGELF

V: TRBV15
J: TRBJ1-6
D: TRBD1
CDR3: ATSGTGMYNSPLH

V: TRBV9
J: TRBJ1-6
D: TRBD1
CDR3: ASSADRDREPNSPLH

V: TRBV20-1
J: TRBJ2-7
D: TRBD1
CDR3: SASPGTGGIYEQY

V: TRBV5-6
J: TRBJ1-6
D: -
CDR3: ASSDLGTRGGQRSPLH

V: TRBV20-1
J: TRBJ2-2
D: -
CDR3: SARDGGSGELF

V: TRBV5-5
J: TRBJ2-7
D: TRBD1
CDR3: ASSWDGTALYEQY

V: TRBV4-1
J: TRBJ2-7
D: -
CDR3: ASSQGLDSRGEQY

V: TRBV4-1
J: TRBJ1-2
D: -
CDR3: ASSQNGGTNYGYT

V: TRBV5-1
J: TRBJ2-7
D: TRBD2
CDR3: ASSSGGVSYEQY

V: TRBV24-1
J: TRBJ2-3
D: -
CDR3: ATTLGGTDTQY

V: TRBV11-3
J: TRBJ2-7
D: -
CDR3: ASSSSGQGGYEQY

V: TRBV7-8
J: TRBJ1-5
D: TRBD1
CDR3: ASSLGRDRDQPQH

V: TRBV10-3
J: TRBJ2-7
D: -
CDR3: ACAVGDEQY

V: TRBV29-1
J: TRBJ1-2
D: TRBD1
CDR3: SVGRTGTLSGYT

V: TRBV7-8
J: TRBJ1-2
D: -
CDR3: ASLRSGDTGYT

V: TRBV20-1
J: TRBJ2-7
D: -
CDR3: SARGESGPSYEQY

V: TRBV5-1
J: TRBJ2-7
D: -
CDR3: ASSLSGTAIYEQY

V: TRBV5-1
J: TRBJ1-5
D: TRBD1
CDR3: ASSLGSGTGYNQPQH

V: TRBV24-1
J: TRBJ1-5
D: -
CDR3: ATSDSRGSLNQPQH

V: TRBV15
J: TRBJ1-4
D: TRBD1
CDR3: ATRQDRGPGEKLF

V: TRBV2
J: TRBJ2-5
D: -
CDR3: ASRSPGGFETQY

V: TRBV13
J: TRBJ1-3
D: TRBD1
CDR3: ASSPGTGDGDTIY

V: TRBV24-1
J: TRBJ2-3
D: TRBD1
CDR3: ATSALRGPEEDTQY

V: TRBV7-7
J: TRBJ2-7
D: TRBD2
CDR3: ASSPTTSGSGEQY